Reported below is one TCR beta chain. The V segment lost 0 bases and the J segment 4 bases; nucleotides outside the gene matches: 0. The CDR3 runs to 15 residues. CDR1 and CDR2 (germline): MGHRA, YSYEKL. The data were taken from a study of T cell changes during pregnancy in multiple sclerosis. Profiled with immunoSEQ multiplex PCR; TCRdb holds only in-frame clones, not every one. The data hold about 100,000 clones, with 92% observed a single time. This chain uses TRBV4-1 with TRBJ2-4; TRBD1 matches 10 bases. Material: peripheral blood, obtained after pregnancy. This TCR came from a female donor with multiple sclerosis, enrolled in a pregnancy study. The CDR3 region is CASSQEGQGKNIQYF. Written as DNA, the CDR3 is TGCGCCAGCAGCCAAGAGGGACAGGGGAAAAACATTCAGTACTTC.